The 5 T cell receptor beta chains listed next were all sequenced from one sample in a study of blood T cell repertoires in COVID-19. The table came from immunoSEQ multiplex PCR; TCRdb's copy has only in-frame clones and leaves some out. The repertoire holds a few hundred thousand clones, with approximately 88% as singletons. Input material: PBMCs or T cells enriched from blood (not recorded which). The receptors were gathered from a woman in her thirties who had recovered from COVID-19.

The rearrangement links TRBV30 to TRBJ2-7, with D possibly being TRBD2 (6 bases). CDR1 is GTSNPN, CDR2 SVGIG, per germline (reference sequence). This CDR3 is 11 amino acids long. Trimming removed 8 bases from V and 4 bases from J, with 12 bases in between. CDR3 sequence reads: CASSSAYEQYF. The DNA for the CDR3 is TGTGCCAGTTCTAGCGCGTACGAGCAGTACTTC.

This chain uses TRBV27 with TRBJ2-7, with D tentatively TRBD1 (6 bases). Between the trimmed V and J ends, which lost 4 bases and 3 bases, there was a span of 16 bases. Germline V CDR1 and CDR2: MNHEY, SMNVEV (reference sequence). The CDR3 is 15 amino acids. CDR3 nucleotide sequence: TGTGCCAGCAGTTCCCTCCAGGGGTCGGGCTACGAGCAGTACTTC. Its protein product is CASSSLQGSGYEQYF.

The chain has TRBV5-4 and TRBJ1-1; 7 bases are shared with TRBD1. Trimming removed 6 bases from V and 0 bases from J; junction bases left unmatched: 2. In germline, CDR1 is SGHNT, CDR2 YYREEE (reference sequence). The CDR3 runs 13 residues. CDR3 sequence (DNA): TGTGCCAGCACGGGACAGATGAACACTGAAGCTTTCTTT. It specifies CASTGQMNTEAFF.

The chain carries TRBV7-3 and TRBJ2-1, with 10 nucleotides matching TRBD2. Trimming removed 5 bases from V and 6 bases from J; junction bases left unmatched: 7. CDR3 length equals 15 residues. Looked up from germline, CDR1 is SGHTA and CDR2 is FQGTGA. In DNA, the CDR3 is TGTGCCAGCAGCAGGTTAGCGGGGGGCCGCAATGAGCAGTTCTTC. Translating it yields CASSRLAGGRNEQFF.

This clone occurred once. The J gene is TRBJ2-5, the V gene TRBV7-2; D is uncertain. Germline V gene data show CDR1 as SGHTA and CDR2 as FQGNSA. This CDR3 comprises 13 residues. V lost 1 base and J 4 bases, leaving 7 bases between the germline ends. Here the CDR3 reads CASSLVGRETQYF. The DNA for the CDR3 is TGTGCCAGCAGCTTAGTCGGTAGAGAGACCCAGTACTTC.